This TCR beta chain was retrieved from a study of siplizumab effects on memory and regulatory T cells. Method: immunoSEQ multiplex PCR; TCRdb's copy keeps in-frame clones and lacks some. The repertoire includes just over 40,000 clones, around 90% of them detected once, and 0.25% sits in the top ten. CDR3 length: 14 residues. V lost 2 bases and J 3 bases, leaving 7 bases between the germline ends. Germline V gene sequence: CDR1 MNHEY, CDR2 SMNVEV (reference sequence). The rearrangement joins TRBV27 to TRBJ1-4; tentative D call: TRBD1 (6 bases). The receptor was isolated from a human donor in good health. Sequenced sample: naive CD4+ T cells sorted from blood. CDR3 coding DNA: TGTGCCAGCAGTTTAGACAGGTCTAATGAAAAACTGTTTTTT. Translated: CASSLDRSNEKLFF.